Below are 20 T cell receptor beta chains sequenced from a single sample in a study of T-cell memory formation after mild COVID-19 listed by TCRdb under 2021. The receptor library was made with 5' RACE. Instrument used: Illumina NovaSeq 6000. In TCRdb, the public reads were trimmed at Q25 with fastp and aligned with MiXCR, with productive beta chains retained. One record per CDR3 amino acid sequence lists the most common genes and DNA. Recorded for this sample are about 60,000 distinct CDR3 sequences; 12% of them occurred a single time. About 25% of the sample belongs to the ten largest clones. Material for sequencing was PBMCs or a T cell subset sorted from them (not recorded which). The receptors stem from a young man who had mild COVID-19 (a few samples of this study predate the infection). The sample titles of this study are shuffled in the database, so cell type and time point are left out; the donor was told from shared clones.

This clonotype was seen repeatedly, ten times or more. V usage is TRBV7-9 and J usage is TRBJ2-3; 13 nucleotides align to TRBD2. After removal of 5 bases from V and 6 bases from J, the junction contained 8 bases not matched to a gene. The germline gives CDR1 SEHNR, CDR2 FQNEAQ (reference sequence). This CDR3 comprises 16 residues. The CDR3 region is CASSDGTSGERDTQYF. As DNA, the CDR3 is TGTGCCAGCAGCGACGGGACTAGCGGGGAAAGGGATACGCAGTATTTT.

The chain employs TRBV20-1 and TRBJ2-7; perhaps TRBD2 as D (5 bases). The germline V gene encodes CDR1 DFQATT and CDR2 SNEGSKA (reference sequence). Trimming cost V 2 bases and J 0 bases, with 11 bases left between them. There are 14 residues in the CDR3. CDR3 DNA: TGCAGTGCTAGATCTGCCGGGGTCTCCTACGAGCAGTACTTC. Amino acid sequence: CSARSAGVSYEQYF.

This clonotype was found many times. J is TRBJ2-3 and V is TRBV6-5; 7 bases match TRBD2. Germline V gene data show CDR1 as MNHEY and CDR2 as SVGAGI. The CDR3 contains 14 residues. V lost 6 bases and J lost 4; bases outside the gene matches: 7. The DNA for the CDR3 is TGTGCCAGCAGGTCTTTCGGGGGGTCAGATACGCAGTATTTT. Protein product: CASRSFGGSDTQYF.

The V and J genes are TRBV6-5 and TRBJ2-5, with 8 bases matching TRBD2. V was pared by 4 bases and J by 5 bases, with 6 bases of the junction left unmatched. Germline CDR1 reads MNHEY; CDR2 reads SVGAGI. CDR3 length: 14 amino acids. CDR3 DNA: TGTGCCAGCAGTTCCCCCCGGGAGGGCGAGACCCAGTACTTC. Its protein is CASSSPREGETQYF.

V usage is TRBV7-8 and J usage is TRBJ1-5, with a tentative D call TRBD1 (6 bases). In germline, CDR1 is SGHVS, CDR2 FQNEAQ. Trimming stripped 4 bases from V and 4 bases from J, with 17 bases between. The CDR3 contains 16 residues. CDR3 DNA: TGTGCCAGCAGCTCCCCCCCGGACAGATATAATCAGCCCCAGCATTTT. This translates into CASSSPPDRYNQPQHF. Based on the CDR3 plus reference TRBV7-8 and TRBJ1-5, the full variable domain is GAGVSQSPRYKVAKRGQDVALRCDPISGHVSLFWYQQALGQGPEFLTYFQNEAQLDKSGLPSDRFFAERPEGSVSTLKIQRTQQEDSAVYLCASSSPPDRYNQPQHFGDGTRLSIL.

This clonotype was counted ten times or more. The J gene is TRBJ2-2, the V gene TRBV5-1; 7 bases map to TRBD1. Per germline, CDR1 SGHRS and CDR2 YFSETQ. V shed 7 bases, J shed 0 bases, and the junction held 6 bases outside the gene matches. There are 15 residues in the CDR3. CDR3 sequence (DNA): TGCGCCAGCGTCGCCGGGACAGCGAACACCGGGGAGCTGTTTTTT. It is translated as CASVAGTANTGELFF.

The J gene is TRBJ2-1, the V gene TRBV6-2 or TRBV6-3; D is perhaps TRBD2 (5 bases). Between the trimmed V and J ends, which lost 6 bases and 9 bases, there was a span of 12 bases. Germline assignment: CDR1 MNHEY and CDR2 SVGEGT. This CDR3 is built from 12 residues. CDR3 sequence (DNA): TGTGCCAGCAGCCAAAGGGAGCGTGAGCAGTTCTTC. Its protein is CASSQREREQFF.

V and J are TRBV7-9 and TRBJ1-6; possibly TRBD1 for D (6 bases). Germline V lookup: CDR1 SEHNR, CDR2 FQNEAQ (reference sequence). V was shortened by 5 bases and J by 10 bases, with 15 bases between the two germline ends. The CDR3 loop spans 14 amino acids. This CDR3 is CASSSQGWGSPLHF. The CDR3 DNA sequence: TGTGCCAGCAGCAGCCAGGGGTGGGGATCACCCCTCCACTTT. Full variable domain (remainder filled in from reference TRBV7-9 and TRBJ1-6): DTGVSQNPRHKITKRGQNVTFRCDPISEHNRLYWYRQTLGQGPEFLTYFQNEAQLEKSRLLSDRFSAERPKGSFSTLEIQRTEQGDSAMYLCASSSQGWGSPLHFGNGTRLTVT.

The table lists this clonotype with a few counts. This rearrangement joins TRBV9 to TRBJ1-1, with 9 positions matching TRBD1. Germline assignment: CDR1 SGDLS and CDR2 YYNGEE. The CDR3 covers 15 residues. V lost 0 bases and J lost 8; bases outside the gene matches: 8. The CDR3 sequence is CASSVDPGQGREAFF. The CDR3 DNA follows: TGTGCCAGCAGCGTAGATCCGGGACAGGGTAGGGAAGCTTTCTTT.

The rearrangement uses TRBV10-3 and TRBJ1-1, with 8 bases aligning to TRBD1. CDR3 length: 14 residues. CDR1 ENHRY and CDR2 SYGVKD come from the germline V gene. Germline trimming cut 4 bases from V and 9 bases from J; bases unmatched to any gene: 10. CDR3 sequence: CAISGVGQGDQAFF. CDR3 sequence (DNA): TGTGCCATCAGTGGGGTAGGACAGGGAGATCAAGCTTTCTTT.

The J gene is TRBJ1-1, the V gene TRBV20-1; 8 bases agree with TRBD1. The CDR3 sequence is 18 residues long. The V and J ends lost 5 bases and 3 bases, in that order; junction bases with no gene match: 20. Germline lookup yields CDR1 DFQATT and CDR2 SNEGSKA (reference sequence). The CDR3 loop reads CSARRQGFWGVVDTEAFF. The DNA for the CDR3 is TGCAGTGCTCGAAGACAGGGGTTCTGGGGGGTCGTGGACACTGAAGCTTTCTTT.

This clonotype was observed many times. The CDR3 loop is CASSLKAPPDGSPLHF. The DNA of the CDR3 is TGTGCCAGCAGCTTAAAGGCACCGCCGGACGGTTCACCCCTCCACTTT. This sequence joins TRBV7-3 and TRBJ1-6; D is unclear. In germline, CDR1 is SGHTA, CDR2 FQGTGA. This CDR3 comprises 16 residues. The V end lost 1 base, the J end lost 9 bases, and 16 bases lay between the germline ends.

The chain joins TRBV20-1 to TRBJ1-2, with 8 bases aligning to TRBD1. The trim removed 5 bases at V and 3 bases at J, leaving 5 bases unmatched. This CDR3 has 13 amino acids. CDR1 DFQATT and CDR2 SNEGSKA come from the germline V gene (reference sequence). The DNA of the CDR3 is TGCAGTGCTTACACACAGGGGGACTATGGCTACACCTTC. Translating it yields CSAYTQGDYGYTF.

This clonotype was counted a few times. The V gene is TRBV15, the J gene TRBJ1-5; no firm D call. The CDR3 has 12 amino acids. Germline V CDR1 and CDR2: LNHNV, YYDKDF (reference sequence). V was trimmed by 5 bases and J by 5 bases, leaving 7 bases between them. The CDR3 loop reads CATSRIYQPQHF. CDR3 DNA sequence: TGTGCCACCAGCCGAATTTATCAGCCCCAGCATTTT.

This clonotype showed up just a few times. The rearrangement uses TRBV5-1 and TRBJ2-3; either TRBD1 or TRBD2 may supply D (6 bases each). This CDR3 comprises 14 residues. V was shortened by 3 bases and J by 7 bases, with 15 bases between the two germline ends. Germline V gives CDR1 SGHRS, CDR2 YFSETQ. CDR3 bases: TGCGCCAGCAGCTCTCGCTCGGGGGCTAATACGCAGTATTTT. The encoded protein is CASSSRSGANTQYF.

In its sample, this clonotype was seen many times. The chain recombines TRBV9 with TRBJ2-2; 7 bases align to TRBD2. There are 15 residues in the CDR3. Germline assignment: CDR1 SGDLS and CDR2 YYNGEE. Trimming at V came to 4 bases and at J to 2 bases, leaving 5 bases not matched to a gene. This CDR3 is CASSLRGINTGELFF. CDR3 DNA: TGTGCCAGCAGCCTGCGGGGGATTAACACCGGGGAGCTGTTTTTT.

This clonotype was detected only a few times. This chain links TRBV6-6 with TRBJ2-3; D perhaps matches TRBD1 (5 bases). Germline V gene data show CDR1 as MNHNY and CDR2 as SVGAGI (reference sequence). V was clipped by 0 bases and J by 0 bases, with 7 bases between them. There are 15 residues in the CDR3. The CDR3 DNA reads TGTGCCAGCAGTTACTCGTCAGGGAGCACAGATACGCAGTATTTT. Translating it yields CASSYSSGSTDTQYF.

The gene calls are TRBV4-3 and TRBJ2-2, with a possible D match to TRBD1 (5 bases). With 0 bases removed from V and 6 bases from J, the gap between germline ends came to 5 bases. The CDR3 length is 13 residues. From germline, CDR1 is LGHNA and CDR2 YSLEER. In nucleotides, the CDR3 is TGCGCCAGCAGCCAAGAACAGGCCGGGGAGCTGTTTTTT. Translation: CASSQEQAGELFF.

This clonotype showed up just a few times. The chain combines TRBV3-1 with TRBJ2-5; TRBD2 matches at 7 bases. This CDR3 region has 16 residues. The germline CDR1 and CDR2 sequences are LGHDT and YNNKEL (reference sequence). V shed 5 bases, J shed 0 bases, and the junction held 9 bases outside the gene matches. CDR3 loop: CASSSRLADYQETQYF. CDR3 in DNA: TGTGCCAGCAGCTCCCGACTAGCCGACTACCAAGAGACCCAGTACTTC.

This clonotype was counted a few times. This chain connects TRBV4-3 to TRBJ1-2; D possibly corresponds to TRBD1 (5 bases). Deletions cut 0 bases from V and 5 bases from J, with 13 bases between. The CDR3 covers 15 residues. Germline CDR1 reads LGHNA; CDR2 reads YSLEER. The DNA for the CDR3 is TGCGCCAGCAGCCAAGATTGGGGGATTTCGTATGGCTACACCTTC. Protein sequence: CASSQDWGISYGYTF.